This T cell receptor (beta chain) was obtained from a study of early stage breast cancer tumors. Study at large: Each sample averaged roughly 9.6-fold read coverage.

A word on this clone: Its cognate antigen is unknown.

V gave up 4 bases and J gave up 0 bases, with 9 bases separating them. Germline V lookup: CDR1 MDHEN, CDR2 SYDVKM. This CDR3 is built from 14 residues. TCRdb's copy holds only in-frame clones and misses some; the assay was immunoSEQ multiplex PCR. Here the sample spans around 30,000 clones, roughly four fifths being singletons. Study-wide findings and caveats: Blood repertoires resembled normal breast more than tumor. Commonly generated sequences made up most enriched TCRB sequences shared between patients.

Sequenced material: breast tumor tissue. This TCR was sampled from a young adult with breast cancer. This chain uses TRBV28 with TRBJ1-1; unclear D gene. The chain's CDR3 is CASSSLTVNTEAFF. The DNA of the CDR3 is TGTGCCAGCAGTTCGCTAACAGTGAACACTGAAGCTTTCTTT.